This TCR beta chain was captured in a study of graft-versus-host responses after intestinal transplantation. On the study more broadly: Anti-thymocyte globulin served as induction for all recipients, who then took tacrolimus and steroids for about 3 years. Regarding the study as a whole: Researchers found peak circulating GvH clone levels linked to early post-transplant HvG declines. Detection of GvH clones occurred in recipient marrow, and some had their first appearance in ileum or blood.

Produced via immunoSEQ multiplex PCR; TCRdb's table is partial and in-frame only. The data show about 7,600 clones, roughly 80% seen once. Both intraepithelial and lamina propria lymphocytes were released by processing graft tissue. Comments on this clone: Its antigen is not known.

Looked up from germline, CDR1 is SGHRS and CDR2 is YFSETQ. There are 16 residues in the CDR3. V lost 0 bases and J lost 0, with 9 bases in between. The chain is built from TRBV5-1 and TRBJ2-2; D ambiguous. The receptor was isolated from a human patient who received an intestinal transplant, so some T cells may come from the graft donor. The source was ileum tissue, collected roughly 130 days after transplant. The CDR3 loop is CASSLGRTANTGELFF. The CDR3 coding sequence is TGCGCCAGCAGCTTGGGGCGGACCGCGAACACCGGGGAGCTGTTTTTT.